The next 11 T cell receptor beta chains were all read from a single sample in a study of PD-1 blockade in classical Hodgkin lymphoma. This table comes from immunoSEQ multiplex PCR, and its TCRdb copy is limited to in-frame clones, with some not included. The table lists some 58,000 clones, 88% of them singletons. Every patient relapsed after autologous stem cell transplantation, and brentuximab vedotin exposure varied. The sequencing here drew on peripheral blood mononuclear cells (PBMCs), taken before the second cycle of nivolumab. The receptors originated from a human donor with classical Hodgkin lymphoma.

This sequence joins TRBV12-5 and TRBJ1-1; tentative D call: TRBD1 (6 bases). The CDR3 length is 17 residues. Germline V gene lookup returns CDR1 LGHNT and CDR2 FRNRAP. Trimming stripped 3 bases from V and 6 bases from J, with 23 bases between. The CDR3 loop is CASGFLQGGNFDPEAFF. CDR3 nucleotides: TGTGCTAGTGGTTTTTTACAGGGAGGAAATTTCGACCCTGAAGCTTTCTTT.

The chain couples TRBV5-4 to TRBJ2-7; 9 nucleotides match TRBD1. Germline V gene sequence: CDR1 SGHNT, CDR2 YYREEE (reference sequence). Germline trimming cut 3 bases from V and 2 bases from J; bases unmatched to any gene: 6. The CDR3 contains 15 residues. CDR3 in amino acids: CASSSTWTGAYEQYF. For the CDR3, the DNA is TGTGCCAGCAGCTCAACATGGACAGGGGCCTACGAGCAGTACTTC.

V gene TRBV19 combines with J gene TRBJ2-7, with a possible D match to TRBD2 (5 bases). V lost 5 bases, J lost 2 bases, and 13 bases lay in between. Germline V gene data show CDR1 as LNHDA and CDR2 as SQIVND (reference sequence). This CDR3 comprises 14 residues. CDR3 region: CASSLAGVTYEQYF. CDR3 coding DNA: TGTGCCAGTAGTCTCGCCGGGGTTACCTACGAGCAGTACTTC.

This sequence joins TRBV5-1 and TRBJ2-7, with D uncertain. V was trimmed by 6 bases and J by 6 bases, leaving 13 bases between them. CDR1 and CDR2 (germline): SGHRS, YFSETQ. The length of the CDR3 is 12 residues. The chain's CDR3 is CASMAEGSEQYF. The CDR3 nucleotides are TGCGCCAGCATGGCCGAAGGGTCCGAGCAGTACTTC.

Remarks on this clone: Within the sample, other DNA sequences also encode this same CDR3. J is TRBJ2-5 and V is TRBV11-2; D not certain. Trimming shortened V by 2 bases and J by 5 bases, and 6 bases separated the two germline ends. This CDR3 contains 12 residues. The germline CDR1 and CDR2 sequences are SGHAT and FQNNGV. The CDR3 loop reads CASSLRGETQYF. CDR3 sequence (DNA): TGTGCCAGCAGCTTACGTGGGGAGACCCAGTACTTC.

The chain joins TRBV11-2 to TRBJ2-5, with TRBD2 identical over 16 bases. Per the germline V gene, CDR1 is SGHAT and CDR2 is FQNNGV. The CDR3 is 17 residues long. V shed 5 bases and J 5 bases; nucleotides not matched to a gene: 8. The CDR3 DNA is TGTGCCAGCAGCACCTTGGGACTAGCGGGGGGGCAGGAGACCCAGTACTTC. Protein: CASSTLGLAGGQETQYF.

The rearrangement uses TRBV5-1 and TRBJ1-3; TRBD1 is a possible D gene (5 bases). V lost 0 bases and J lost 1, with 8 bases in between. The CDR3 contains 15 residues. CDR1 SGHRS and CDR2 YFSETQ come from the germline V gene. CDR3 sequence: CASSLDRPSGNTIYF. CDR3 DNA: TGCGCCAGCAGCTTGGACAGGCCTTCTGGAAACACCATATATTTT.

V gene TRBV7-8 combines with J gene TRBJ1-5; D unclear. V was trimmed by 1 base and J by 1 base, leaving 5 bases between them. The CDR3 is 14 residues long. Germline CDR1 is SGHVS and CDR2 is FQNEAQ. Written as DNA, the CDR3 is TGTGCCAGCAGCTTAGTGGGAAGCAATCAGCCCCAGCATTTT. It yields the protein CASSLVGSNQPQHF.

The chain is built from TRBV29-1 and TRBJ2-7, with 7 nucleotides matching TRBD1. Germline V lookup: CDR1 SQVTM, CDR2 ANQGSEA. The CDR3 extends over 15 amino acids. After removal of 0 bases from V and 4 bases from J, the junction contained 9 bases not matched to a gene. This CDR3 reads CSVEDLNRGTYEQYF. The CDR3, as DNA: TGCAGCGTTGAAGATCTTAACAGGGGAACTTACGAGCAGTACTTC.

The chain combines TRBV5-1 with TRBJ1-1, with TRBD1 matching over 7 bases. CDR3 length: 15 amino acids. CDR1 is SGHRS, CDR2 YFSETQ, per germline. V lost 0 bases and J lost 4; bases outside the gene matches: 6. The CDR3 DNA sequence: TGCGCCAGCAGCTTGGAAGGGGGCGCGGGCACTGAAGCTTTCTTT. This sequence encodes CASSLEGGAGTEAFF.

The sample holds a few counts of this clone. The V and J genes are TRBV10-2 and TRBJ1-5, with TRBD1 as a possible D gene (6 bases). V was trimmed by 6 bases and J by 6 bases, leaving 21 bases between them. The CDR3 covers 16 residues. Germline CDR1 WSHSY, CDR2 SAAADI. The CDR3 DNA is TGCGCCAGCAGACCCATCGGGGGGCATGTAGGTCAGCCCCAGCATTTT. As protein: CASRPIGGHVGQPQHF.